This T cell receptor beta chain was sequenced for a study of a mutant IDH1 vaccine in newly diagnosed glioma. The time point denotes: baseline, week 1 (first vaccination visit). Treatment in this sample: pre-vaccination baseline after standard-of-care therapy. Donor tumors were new WHO grade 3 or 4 IDH1-mutant, ATRX-lost astrocytomas. Germline V lookup: CDR1 SGHRS, CDR2 YFSETQ. Trimming took off 4 bases at V and 8 bases at J, with 18 bases between the two ends. The CDR3 covers 15 residues. TCRdb's table, derived via immunoSEQ multiplex PCR, lists solely in-frame clones and lacks some. This table holds 95,000 to 100,000 clones, about 87% found once.

The sequencing here drew on PBMCs, taken from a glioma patient treated with radiotherapy, temozolomide or both. The chain has TRBV5-1 and TRBJ1-4, with D perhaps TRBD1 (6 bases). The clonotype was recovered from a woman in her forties or fifties with glioma. The CDR3 is CASSTTGTLMEKLFF. As DNA, the CDR3 is TGCGCCAGCAGCACCACCGGGACACTAATGGAAAAACTGTTTTTT.